The clone carrying this TCR beta chain occurred a few times. Its specificity is not known. With constant-segment primers, 5'RACE yielded cDNA libraries of TCR alpha and TCR beta that carried sample barcodes and UMIs. TCRdb recomputed calls from the 5' RACE reads with MiXCR, one row per CDR3 protein. Here the sample spans 150,000 to 200,000 distinct CDR3 sequences, roughly 12% being singletons. The sample originates from a study of T-cell memory formation after mild COVID-19. This CDR3 spans 14 amino acids. Germline CDR1 MNHNY, CDR2 SVGAGI (reference sequence). Trimming removed 3 bases from V and 1 base from J, with 9 bases in between. Notes on the study in general: Contracting clones localized mainly to CM and EM when CD4+ and mainly to EMRA when CD8+. Among clones contracting day 15 to 85, CD4/CD8 was balanced, whereas later expanders leaned CD4+. Pre-infection memory contained some responding clones, which suggested that cross-reactive memory had joined.

This chain links TRBV6-6 with TRBJ1-2; D unclear. The receptor was derived from a man aged 18 to 29 who had mild COVID-19 (a few samples of this study predate the infection). Cell type and time point are not known. Sample: PBMCs or a T cell subset sorted from them (not recorded which). DNA for the CDR3: TGTGCCAGCAGTTATTCCCAACTTAACTATGGCTACACCTTC. Residues: CASSYSQLNYGYTF.